These T cell receptor beta chains were read from a single sample in a study of T-cell memory formation after mild COVID-19. In TCRdb, the 5' RACE reads were re-called with MiXCR into one record per CDR3 protein. Here the sample spans roughly 600,000 distinct CDR3 sequences, 15% to 20% being singletons. Sample: PBMCs or a T cell subset sorted from them (not recorded which). These receptors originate from an adult woman who had mild COVID-19 (a few samples of this study predate the infection). Cell type and time point are not known. Both conserved end residues are part of each CDR3. A D gene is named only where the DNA matches it firmly. Rows give clone size only sometimes, using once, few, many, or a class for an expanded clone.

d_call | j_call | v_call | clone_size | cdr3_aa | cdr3_nt
NA | TRBJ1-1 | TRBV12-3/TRBV12-4 | NA | CASSWGRTEAFF | TGTGCCAGCAGTTGGGGACGCACTGAAGCTTTCTTT
TRBD1 | TRBJ1-5 | TRBV29-1 | few | CSVTSGTGNQPQHF | TGCAGCGTTACCTCCGGGACAGGGAACCAGCCCCAGCATTTT
NA | TRBJ2-3 | TRBV5-1 | many | CASSIRDSRGDTQYF | TGCGCCAGCAGCATCCGGGACTCAAGAGGGGATACGCAGTATTTT
TRBD2 | TRBJ2-2 | TRBV27 | few | CASSGAGGPTGELFF | TGTGCCAGCAGTGGAGCGGGAGGGCCAACCGGGGAGCTGTTTTTT
NA | TRBJ1-2 | TRBV5-1 | NA | CASRRGLDGYTF | TGCGCCAGCCGGAGGGGATTGGATGGCTACACCTTC
NA | TRBJ1-2 | TRBV7-2 | few | CASTLGGNYGYTF | TGTGCCAGCACCCTGGGGGGGAACTATGGCTACACCTTC
NA | TRBJ2-3 | TRBV5-4 | many | CASSMGTDTQYF | TGTGCCAGCAGCATGGGAACAGATACGCAGTATTTT
NA | TRBJ2-7 | TRBV7-2 | NA | CASSGPGLNPYEQYF | TGTGCCAGCAGTGGGCCAGGGTTAAATCCCTACGAGCAGTACTTC
NA | TRBJ2-1 | TRBV4-2 | many | CASSLQAGTLSREQFF | TGTGCCAGCAGCCTCCAAGCAGGGACCCTGTCGCGCGAGCAGTTCTTC
NA | TRBJ2-1 | TRBV5-1 | NA | CASSLVVRTNNEQFF | TGCGCCAGCAGCTTGGTGGTCAGGACGAACAATGAGCAGTTCTTC
TRBD1 | TRBJ2-1 | TRBV3-1 | many | CASSQPGARDRGRNEQFF | TGTGCCAGCAGCCAACCTGGAGCCCGCGACAGGGGCAGGAATGAGCAGTTCTTC
NA | TRBJ1-4 | TRBV29-1 | few | CSVLSEKLFF | TGCAGCGTTCTATCCGAAAAACTGTTTTTT
NA | TRBJ2-1 | TRBV15 | few | CATSPDFYNEQFF | TGTGCCACCAGCCCGGACTTCTACAATGAGCAGTTCTTC
NA | TRBJ2-1 | TRBV15 | few | CATSSGANEQFF | TGTGCCACCAGTTCAGGGGCGAATGAGCAGTTCTTC
NA | TRBJ2-3 | TRBV20-1 | few | CREGSSHTDTQYF | TGCAGGGAGGGGAGTTCGCACACAGATACGCAGTATTTT
NA | TRBJ2-7 | TRBV12-3/TRBV12-4 | few | CASSFSPALYEQYF | TGTGCCAGCAGTTTCAGTCCTGCCCTCTACGAGCAGTACTTC
TRBD2 | TRBJ2-1 | TRBV4-2 | few | CASSQHSGSFMNEQFF | TGTGCCAGCAGCCAACACAGCGGGAGTTTTATGAATGAGCAGTTCTTC
TRBD2 | TRBJ2-3 | TRBV30 | many | CAWSLWLAGASTDTQYF | TGTGCCTGGAGTCTGTGGCTGGCGGGAGCTAGCACAGATACGCAGTATTTT
TRBD2 | TRBJ2-1 | TRBV6-5 | many | CASTTLAERNEQFF | TGTGCCAGCACCACCCTAGCGGAGCGCAATGAGCAGTTCTTC
TRBD2 | TRBJ2-1 | TRBV7-9 | NA | CASSIAGGGAIDNEQFF | TGTGCCAGCAGCATCGCTGGCGGGGGGGCTATAGACAATGAGCAGTTCTTC
NA | TRBJ2-2 | TRBV7-9 | few | CASSDTGTPGELFF | TGTGCCAGCAGCGATACAGGGACCCCCGGGGAGCTGTTTTTT
NA | TRBJ2-1 | TRBV2 | many | CASSEYITNEQFF | TGTGCCAGCAGTGAATATATAACGAATGAGCAGTTCTTC
TRBD2 | TRBJ2-5 | TRBV4-1 | few | CASSLLGPLAGVRETQYF | TGCGCCAGCAGCCTTTTGGGGCCACTAGCGGGGGTAAGAGAGACCCAGTACTTC
TRBD2 | TRBJ2-5 | TRBV20-1 | many | CSARVFEREGGKTQYF | TGCAGTGCTAGAGTTTTCGAGAGGGAGGGTGGGAAGACCCAGTACTTC
TRBD1 | TRBJ1-5 | TRBV7-9 | few | CASSLGGDRPQHF | TGTGCCAGCAGCTTAGGGGGGGACAGGCCCCAGCATTTT
NA | TRBJ2-2 | TRBV7-9 | many | CASSLGSGELFF | TGTGCCAGCAGCTTAGGGTCCGGGGAGCTGTTTTTT
TRBD1 | TRBJ2-3 | TRBV29-1 | few | CSVDPGGIDTQYF | TGCAGCGTTGATCCAGGGGGTATAGATACGCAGTATTTT
NA | TRBJ1-2 | TRBV7-8 | few | CASSFRESGYTF | TGTGCCAGCAGCTTCAGAGAGTCTGGCTACACCTTC
NA | TRBJ1-2 | TRBV7-2 | many | CASSLAQGTYGYTF | TGTGCCAGCAGCTTAGCGCAGGGTACCTATGGCTACACCTTC
TRBD1 | TRBJ1-2 | TRBV6-5 | few | CASSTFLGQGYGYTF | TGTGCCAGCAGTACATTCTTGGGACAGGGCTATGGCTACACCTTC
TRBD1 | TRBJ2-6 | TRBV20-1 | NA | CSARRTGETGANVLTF | TGCAGTGCTAGGAGGACAGGGGAAACTGGGGCCAACGTCCTGACTTTC
NA | TRBJ2-7 | TRBV19 | few | CASSADTGRPYEQYF | TGTGCCAGTAGTGCTGATACAGGGAGGCCCTACGAGCAGTACTTC
NA | TRBJ2-4 | TRBV10-3 | NA | CAISGGPGDIQYF | TGTGCCATCAGTGGAGGGCCCGGGGACATTCAGTACTTC
NA | TRBJ1-5 | TRBV3-1 | few | CASSQLPGQPQHF | TGTGCCAGCAGCCAACTGCCAGGCCAGCCCCAGCATTTT
NA | TRBJ1-5 | TRBV4-1 | NA | CASSQPTREPQHF | TGCGCCAGCAGCCAGCCCACGAGGGAGCCCCAGCATTTT
NA | TRBJ1-2 | TRBV9 | NA | CASSVGRRGPSYGYTF | TGTGCCAGCAGCGTAGGTCGCAGGGGCCCTAGCTATGGCTACACCTTC
TRBD1 | TRBJ2-5 | TRBV5-1 | few | CASSAGQGLTETQYF | TGCGCCAGCAGCGCGGGACAGGGTTTGACGGAGACCCAGTACTTC
NA | TRBJ2-1 | TRBV9 | NA | CASSVDGNEQFF | TGTGCCAGCAGCGTAGACGGCAATGAGCAGTTCTTC
TRBD1 | TRBJ2-7 | TRBV27 | NA | CASSFTGGFDYEQYF | TGTGCCAGCAGTTTCACAGGGGGCTTTGACTACGAGCAGTACTTC
TRBD2 | TRBJ2-1 | TRBV30 | NA | CAWSVLAGLNEQFF | TGTGCCTGGAGTGTACTAGCGGGCTTAAATGAGCAGTTCTTC
TRBD1 | TRBJ2-5 | TRBV12-3/TRBV12-4 | few | CASSPDRGRKETQYF | TGTGCCAGCAGCCCTGACAGGGGGCGAAAAGAGACCCAGTACTTC
TRBD2 | TRBJ2-1 | TRBV12-3/TRBV12-4 | NA | CASSTSGEFNEQFF | TGTGCCAGCAGTACTAGCGGGGAGTTCAATGAGCAGTTCTTC
TRBD2 | TRBJ2-1 | TRBV9 | NA | CASSVGGGFSNEQFF | TGTGCCAGCAGCGTAGGGGGGGGATTTAGCAATGAGCAGTTCTTC
NA | TRBJ1-2 | TRBV5-5 | NA | CASSLDRAGYGYTF | TGTGCCAGCAGCTTGGACAGGGCCGGCTATGGCTACACCTTC
NA | TRBJ2-1 | TRBV5-1 | few | CASSLAWPQSEQFF | TGCGCCAGCAGCTTGGCTTGGCCCCAGAGTGAGCAGTTCTTC
NA | TRBJ2-5 | TRBV20-1 | NA | CSARAAGTGWETQYF | TGCAGTGCTAGAGCCGCCGGGACGGGGTGGGAGACCCAGTACTTC
NA | TRBJ1-5 | TRBV7-9 | few | CASSAPVAGGNQPQHF | TGTGCCAGCAGCGCCCCAGTGGCGGGGGGCAATCAGCCCCAGCATTTT
NA | TRBJ2-1 | TRBV5-6 | NA | CASTLGGYNEQFF | TGTGCCAGCACATTGGGGGGCTACAATGAGCAGTTCTTC
NA | TRBJ1-2 | TRBV15 | few | CATSREGYGYTF | TGTGCCACCAGCAGAGAAGGGTATGGCTACACCTTC
NA | TRBJ1-6 | TRBV10-3 | NA | CAISDQAAKGSPLHF | TGTGCCATCAGTGATCAGGCCGCCAAGGGTTCACCCCTCCACTTT
NA | TRBJ2-3 | TRBV5-4 | NA | CASSPPGTSSTDTQYF | TGTGCCAGCAGCCCTCCCGGGACATCTAGCACAGATACGCAGTATTTT
TRBD1 | TRBJ2-7 | TRBV6-6 | NA | CASRDRTGNPYEQYF | TGTGCCAGCAGGGACAGGACAGGAAATCCCTACGAGCAGTACTTC
TRBD1 | TRBJ2-2 | TRBV3-1 | once | CASRTGTGLTGELFF | TGTGCCAGCAGGACCGGGACAGGGCTCACCGGGGAGCTGTTTTTT
NA | TRBJ2-3 | TRBV12-3/TRBV12-4 | NA | CASNTRGGTDTQYF | TGTGCCAGCAACACCCGCGGGGGCACAGATACGCAGTATTTT